The 5 T cell receptor beta chains presented below share a single source sample, sequenced in a study of blood T cells in healthy people across ages (dated by TCRdb to about 2015). Receptors were amplified or captured by 5' RACE. Sequencing took place on an Illumina HiSeq 2500. The second PCR ran for roughly 7 to 11 cycles and used a J-beta primer mix along with a sample-barcoded 5' primer. TCRdb ran its own pipeline on the public reads, namely fastp trimming at Q25 and MiXCR clone calling, and kept in-frame beta chains. Every entry covers one CDR3 protein and lists the most common genes and DNA from its rows. The sample table shows over 600,000 distinct CDR3 sequences, and roughly three fifths are seen once. The ten largest make up around 24% of the sample. Sequenced material: blood. All receptors derive from a middle-aged man in good health.

This chain connects TRBV5-1 to TRBJ2-7; D possibly corresponds to TRBD2 (6 bases). V lost 10 bases and J 7 bases, leaving 24 bases between the germline ends. The CDR3 is 14 residues long. Germline V gene data show CDR1 as SGHRS and CDR2 as YFSETQ. This CDR3 is CASAPRGRLNEQYF. The CDR3 DNA follows: TGCGCCTCAGCCCCCCGGGGGAGACTCAATGAGCAGTACTTC.

This clonotype was recorded a few times. J is TRBJ1-1 and V is TRBV20-1, with 8 bases fitting TRBD1. CDR1 and CDR2 (germline): DFQATT, SNEGSKA (reference sequence). V shed 4 bases, J shed 4 bases, and the junction held 11 bases outside the gene matches. The CDR3 has 15 amino acids. The CDR3 region is CSAKDGRTGSTEAFF. The CDR3 DNA sequence: TGCAGTGCTAAAGATGGTCGGACAGGGAGCACTGAAGCTTTCTTT.

The chain employs TRBV5-1 and TRBJ2-1; perhaps TRBD1 as D (6 bases). The germline V gene encodes CDR1 SGHRS and CDR2 YFSETQ. V dropped 1 base and J dropped 4 bases, with 18 bases sitting between them. The CDR3 runs 17 residues. In DNA, the CDR3 is TGCGCCAGCAGCTTGAATCAGGGGCGTGGGGGATACAATGAGCAGTTCTTC. This sequence encodes CASSLNQGRGGYNEQFF.

The genes are TRBV4-3 and TRBJ2-2, with D perhaps TRBD2 (6 bases). Trimming took off 1 base at V and 5 bases at J, with 14 bases between the two ends. There are 16 residues in the CDR3. Germline V CDR1 and CDR2: LGHNA, YSLEER. CDR3 DNA: TGCGCCAGCAGCCAAGCCCGAGGAGGGGCTACCGGGGAGCTGTTTTTT. This codes for CASSQARGGATGELFF.

This clonotype was seen a few times. The chain's CDR3 is CASSLNLGWGEQYF. DNA for the CDR3: TGTGCCAGCAGCTTAAACCTGGGGTGGGGGGAGCAGTACTTC. This sequence joins TRBV7-2 and TRBJ2-7, with D perhaps TRBD1 or TRBD2 (5 bases each). CDR3 size: 14 residues. Germline V lookup: CDR1 SGHTA, CDR2 FQGNSA. V lost 2 bases to trimming and J lost 7 bases, with 15 bases between them.